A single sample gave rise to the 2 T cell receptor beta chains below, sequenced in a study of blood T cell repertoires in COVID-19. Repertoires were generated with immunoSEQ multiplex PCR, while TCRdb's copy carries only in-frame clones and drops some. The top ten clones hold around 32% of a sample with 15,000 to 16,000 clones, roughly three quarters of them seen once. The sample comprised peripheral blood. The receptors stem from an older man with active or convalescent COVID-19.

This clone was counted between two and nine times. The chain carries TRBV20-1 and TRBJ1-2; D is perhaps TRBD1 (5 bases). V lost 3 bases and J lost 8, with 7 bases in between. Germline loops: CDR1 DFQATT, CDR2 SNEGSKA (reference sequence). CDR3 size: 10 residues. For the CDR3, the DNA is TGCAGTGCTAGGACAGTGGGCTACACCTTC. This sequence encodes CSARTVGYTF.

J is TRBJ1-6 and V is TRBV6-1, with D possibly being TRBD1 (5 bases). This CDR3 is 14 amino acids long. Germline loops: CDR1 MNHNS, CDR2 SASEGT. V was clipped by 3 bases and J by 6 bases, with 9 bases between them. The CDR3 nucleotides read TGTGCCAGCAGTGAGCGACAGAGTAATTCACCCCTCCACTTT. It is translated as CASSERQSNSPLHF.